This T cell receptor beta chain emerged from a study of blood T cell repertoires in COVID-19. Only a few counts were recorded for this clone. Original data processing: The authors estimated nucleated cell counts from reference gene primer amplification. Produced via immunoSEQ multiplex PCR; TCRdb's table is partial and in-frame only. V and J calls and clone size are copied from that table; D and trimming were computed from the DNA. This sample carries about 160,000 clones, approximately 77% of them seen once, and the ten largest clones take around 18%. Residents of 24 US areas, aged about 18 to 95 years, made up the participants. Recovered Cohort 3 donors showed two negative PCRs, clearance, or symptom resolution. The CDR3 sequence is 17 residues long. CDR1 SGHDN and CDR2 FVKESK come from the germline V gene. Unmatched junction bases numbered 8, after V lost 0 bases and J lost 5 bases.

The source material was PBMCs or T cells enriched from blood (not recorded which). The source of this sequence is a man aged 55 to 70 who had recovered from COVID-19. The gene calls are TRBV14 and TRBJ2-1; 9 nucleotides agree with TRBD1. The CDR3, as DNA: TGTGCCAGCAGCCAAGAGGCGGGACAGGGAATTAACAATGAGCAGTTCTTC. Protein sequence: CASSQEAGQGINNEQFF.